The rows below give T cell receptor beta chains drawn from one sample of a study of T cell responses to AZD1222 COVID-19 vaccine. Assay: immunoSEQ multiplex PCR; the TCRdb copy retains only in-frame clones and omits some. The sample has some 90,000 clones, around 90% seen once. Sequenced material: peripheral blood, taken on day 0 of AZD1222 vaccination. Receptors originate from an adult in good health. CDR3s include the opening cysteine and the closing phenylalanine or tryptophan. D genes are given only for firm matches. Rows may omit the clone size; those that give it use once, few, many or a size class.

J | D | V | size | length | DNA | CDR3
TRBJ1-2 | NA | TRBV29-1 | NA | 14 | TGCAGCGTTGAACATTTCCGGCCTACTTATGGCTACACCTTC | CSVEHFRPTYGYTF
TRBJ2-1 | TRBD2 | TRBV7-9 | NA | 15 | TGTGCCAGCAGCTTAACTAGCGGGACTTACAATGAGCAGTTCTTC | CASSLTSGTYNEQFF
TRBJ2-4 | NA | TRBV3-1/TRBV3-2 | once | 16 | TGTGCCAGCAGCCAAGTAGCCCCGGAAGCCAAAAACATTCAGTACTTC | CASSQVAPEAKNIQYF
TRBJ2-2 | NA | TRBV24-1 | NA | 13 | TGTGCCACCAGTGACCCGAACACCGGGGAGCTGTTTTTT | CATSDPNTGELFF
TRBJ2-3 | NA | TRBV12-3/TRBV12-4 | NA | 13 | TGTGCCAGCATCCAAGTGATGGGAGATACGCAGTATTTT | CASIQVMGDTQYF
TRBJ2-6 | NA | TRBV15 | NA | 19 | TGTGCCACCAGCAGAGGACGGTGGCAGGCTATCTCTGGGGCCAACGTCCTGACTTTC | CATSRGRWQAISGANVLTF
TRBJ1-6 | NA | TRBV30 | NA | 15 | TGTGCCGTTGAGGAAAGGGGGGCCATCAATTCACCCCTCCACTTT | CAVEERGAINSPLHF
TRBJ2-2 | NA | TRBV5-1 | NA | 12 | TGCGCCAGCAGGGCCAAAACCGGGGAGCTGTTTTTT | CASRAKTGELFF
TRBJ1-2 | NA | TRBV7-2 | NA | 13 | TGTGCCAGCAGCCTAGACTCAGCCGGCGGCTACACCTTC | CASSLDSAGGYTF
TRBJ2-2 | TRBD2 | TRBV4-2 | NA | 16 | TGTGCCAGCAGCCATTCCCCTAGCGGGAACACCGGGGAGCTGTTTTTT | CASSHSPSGNTGELFF
TRBJ1-2 | NA | TRBV19 | NA | 12 | TGTGCCAGTAGTATCGCGGGGTTTAGCTACACCTTC | CASSIAGFSYTF
TRBJ1-1 | TRBD1 | TRBV2 | NA | 15 | TGTGCCAGCAGTGAAGAGATGACAGGGGGCACTGAAGCTTTCTTT | CASSEEMTGGTEAFF
TRBJ1-6 | NA | TRBV6-6 | NA | 18 | TGTGCCAGCAGTCCCCCCTCGCTGGGGGGCACTTATAATTCACCCCTCCACTTT | CASSPPSLGGTYNSPLHF
TRBJ2-4 | TRBD1 | TRBV7-9 | NA | 15 | TGTGCCAGCAGCTTACGCTCAGGGGGCGAAAACATTCAGTACTTC | CASSLRSGGENIQYF
TRBJ1-5 | TRBD1 | TRBV2 | NA | 13 | TGTGCCAGCAGCGAGGGGGCTATTCAGCCCCAGCATTTT | CASSEGAIQPQHF
TRBJ1-2 | NA | TRBV6-5 | NA | 11 | TGTGCCAGCAGCGCGGGTTCTGGCTACACCTTC | CASSAGSGYTF
TRBJ1-2 | TRBD1 | TRBV20-1 | once | 14 | TGCAGTGCTAGTCCGGGCGACAGGGACTATGGCTACACCTTC | CSASPGDRDYGYTF
TRBJ2-2 | NA | TRBV11-2 | NA | 15 | TGTGCCAGCAGCTTAGATCGGACCGACACCGGGGAGCTGTTTTTT | CASSLDRTDTGELFF
TRBJ2-7 | NA | TRBV4-3 | NA | 15 | TGCGCCAGCAGCCAAGATTTGCACAGGTTAAACGAGCAGTACTTC | CASSQDLHRLNEQYF
TRBJ2-5 | TRBD2 | TRBV11-2 | NA | 15 | TGTGCCAGCAGCGATAGCGGGGGAAGCCAAGAGACCCAGTACTTC | CASSDSGGSQETQYF
TRBJ1-4 | NA | TRBV5-4 | NA | 14 | TGTGCCAGCAGCTTGGCTAATAATAATGAAAAACTGTTTTTT | CASSLANNNEKLFF
TRBJ2-7 | NA | TRBV13 | NA | 15 | TGTGCCAGCAGCGCCTCATCGGAGAACTCCTACGAGCAGTACTTC | CASSASSENSYEQYF
TRBJ2-5 | TRBD1 | TRBV7-9 | NA | 17 | TGTGCCAGCAGCGACCGTTTGACAGGGGAGAACCAAGAGACCCAGTACTTC | CASSDRLTGENQETQYF
TRBJ1-5 | NA | TRBV28 | NA | 13 | TGTGCCAGCAGTCTCCCATGGGGTCAGCCCCAGCATTTT | CASSLPWGQPQHF
TRBJ2-5 | NA | TRBV9 | NA | 14 | TGTGCCAGCAGCACAGGACAAGGGAAGGAGACCCAGTACTTC | CASSTGQGKETQYF
TRBJ2-7 | NA | TRBV3-1/TRBV3-2 | once | 14 | TGTGCCAGCAGCCAACACGGGAGATCCTACGAGCAGTACTTC | CASSQHGRSYEQYF
TRBJ1-2 | NA | TRBV2 | NA | 14 | TGTGCCAGCAGTGAAAACAGGCGGTTCTATGGCTACACCTTC | CASSENRRFYGYTF
TRBJ2-1 | TRBD1 | TRBV3-1/TRBV3-2 | once | 16 | TGTGCCAGCAGCCATTTGGACAGGGGGCGATACAATGAGCAGTTCTTC | CASSHLDRGRYNEQFF
TRBJ1-5 | TRBD1 | TRBV24-1 | NA | 15 | TGTGCCACCAGTGATTTCACCAGGGGGACGCAGCCCCAGCATTTT | CATSDFTRGTQPQHF
TRBJ2-4 | NA | TRBV24-1 | NA | 11 | TGTGCCACCAGCCAGGGAAACATTCAGTACTTC | CATSQGNIQYF
TRBJ1-5 | TRBD1 | TRBV20-1 | NA | 17 | TGCAGTGCTAGTGGGACAGGGGGCGCAAAGGATAAGCAGCCCCAGCATTTT | CSASGTGGAKDKQPQHF
TRBJ2-1 | NA | TRBV18 | NA | 11 | TGTGCCAGCACGGTGTACAATGAGCAGTTCTTC | CASTVYNEQFF
TRBJ2-7 | NA | TRBV7-2 | once | 16 | TGTGCCAGCAGCTTAGTGGGGGCAGGGCTCTCCTACGAGCAGTACTTC | CASSLVGAGLSYEQYF
TRBJ2-3 | TRBD2 | TRBV6-1 | few | 16 | TGTGCCAGCAGTGAAATGGAGAGCGGGGTCGGAGATACGCAGTATTTT | CASSEMESGVGDTQYF
TRBJ1-1 | NA | TRBV30 | NA | 14 | TGTGCCTGGAGTCAAACAGGGTTTGCCACTGAAGCTTTCTTT | CAWSQTGFATEAFF
TRBJ2-2 | TRBD2 | TRBV3-1/TRBV3-2 | NA | 16 | TGTGCCAGCAGCCAAGGAGGGCTAGCGGCCCCCGGGGAGCTGTTTTTT | CASSQGGLAAPGELFF
TRBJ2-2 | TRBD1 | TRBV5-1 | NA | 15 | TGCGCCAGCAGCTGGACAGGGATAAACACCGGGGAGCTGTTTTTT | CASSWTGINTGELFF
TRBJ2-1 | TRBD2 | TRBV20-1 | NA | 15 | TGCAGTGCTAGTGGGACTAGCGGAACCTACAATGAGCAGTTCTTC | CSASGTSGTYNEQFF
TRBJ2-7 | TRBD2 | TRBV6-6 | NA | 19 | TGTGCCAGCAGCTGGGCGACCGGGACTAGCGGGAGGATCTCCTACGAGCAGTACTTC | CASSWATGTSGRISYEQYF
TRBJ2-7 | NA | TRBV27 | few | 14 | TGTGCCAGCAGCAAGTGGGGGCGAGGGAACGAGCAGTACTTC | CASSKWGRGNEQYF
TRBJ1-1 | NA | TRBV7-9 | NA | 14 | TGTGCCAGCAGCGCAGGATCACTGAACACTGAAGCTTTCTTT | CASSAGSLNTEAFF
TRBJ2-1 | NA | TRBV11-3 | NA | 16 | TGTGCCAGCAGCTCCTCAGCGGGTCGCTCCTACAATGAGCAGTTCTTC | CASSSSAGRSYNEQFF
TRBJ2-2 | TRBD2 | TRBV30 | NA | 15 | TGTGCCTGGAGTGGCTTTGAGCGGGAGTTCGGGGAGCTGTTTTTT | CAWSGFEREFGELFF
TRBJ1-2 | NA | TRBV5-1 | NA | 12 | TGCGCCAGCAGCTGGGACGGCTATGGCTACACCTTC | CASSWDGYGYTF
TRBJ1-5 | NA | TRBV18 | NA | 16 | TGTGCCAGCTCACCCTCGAGGGTTGAGGCCGGTCAGCCCCAGCATTTT | CASSPSRVEAGQPQHF
TRBJ2-3 | TRBD2 | TRBV7-2 | NA | 15 | TGTGCCAGCAGCCCCGGACTAGCGGGAGGAGATACGCAGTATTTT | CASSPGLAGGDTQYF
TRBJ1-1 | NA | TRBV29-1 | NA | 14 | TGCAGCGTTGACCGGGGGATCTGGAACACTGAAGCTTTCTTT | CSVDRGIWNTEAFF
TRBJ2-3 | TRBD2 | TRBV7-8 | NA | 18 | TGTGCCAGCAGCTTAGGGAGTCGACTAGCTTCCGACCTCAATACGCAGTATTTT | CASSLGSRLASDLNTQYF
TRBJ2-2 | NA | TRBV2 | NA | 14 | TGTGCCAGCAGTGAAATTCTTCTCTCCGGGGAGCTGTTTTTT | CASSEILLSGELFF
TRBJ1-2 | NA | TRBV25-1 | NA | 15 | TGTGCCAGCAGTGAATATACTGCCTGGGGGGAGGGCTACACCTTC | CASSEYTAWGEGYTF